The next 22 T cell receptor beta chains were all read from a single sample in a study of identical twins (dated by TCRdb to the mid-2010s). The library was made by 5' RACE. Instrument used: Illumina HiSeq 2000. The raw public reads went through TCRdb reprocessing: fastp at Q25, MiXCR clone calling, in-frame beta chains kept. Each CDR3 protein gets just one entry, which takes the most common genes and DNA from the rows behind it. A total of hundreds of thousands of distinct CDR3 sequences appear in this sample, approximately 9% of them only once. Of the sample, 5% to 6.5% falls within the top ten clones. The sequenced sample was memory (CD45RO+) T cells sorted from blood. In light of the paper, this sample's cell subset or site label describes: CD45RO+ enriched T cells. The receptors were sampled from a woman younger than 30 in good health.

The DNA for the CDR3 is TGCGCCAGCAGCCAAGGTCTAACCTACTACAATGAGCAGTTCTTC. Translated, it gives CASSQGLTYYNEQFF. The V call is TRBV4-1, the J call TRBJ2-1; D is undetermined. V dropped 1 base and J dropped 3 bases, with 10 bases sitting between them. In germline, CDR1 is MGHRA, CDR2 YSYEKL. This CDR3 is built from 15 residues.

This chain's CDR3 is CASSLFGDRGTQYF. The CDR3 region has the DNA TGTGCCAGCAGCTTATTTGGGGACAGGGGTACGCAGTATTTT. The V call is TRBV7-8, the J call TRBJ2-3, with 10 positions matching TRBD1. After removal of 2 bases from V and 8 bases from J, the junction contained 4 bases not matched to a gene. Per the germline V gene, CDR1 is SGHVS and CDR2 is FQNEAQ. The CDR3 has 14 amino acids.

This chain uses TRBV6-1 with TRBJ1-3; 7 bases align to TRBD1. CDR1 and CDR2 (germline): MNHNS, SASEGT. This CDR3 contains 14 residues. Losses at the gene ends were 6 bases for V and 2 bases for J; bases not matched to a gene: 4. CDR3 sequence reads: CASRQGNAGNTIYF. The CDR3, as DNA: TGTGCCAGCAGACAGGGGAACGCTGGAAACACCATATATTTT.

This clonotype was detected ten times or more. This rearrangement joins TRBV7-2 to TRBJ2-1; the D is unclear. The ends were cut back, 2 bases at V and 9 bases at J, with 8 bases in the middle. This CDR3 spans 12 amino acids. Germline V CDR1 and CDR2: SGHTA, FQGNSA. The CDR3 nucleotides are TGTGCCAGCAGCTTATCGGCACGTGAGCAGTTCTTC. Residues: CASSLSAREQFF.

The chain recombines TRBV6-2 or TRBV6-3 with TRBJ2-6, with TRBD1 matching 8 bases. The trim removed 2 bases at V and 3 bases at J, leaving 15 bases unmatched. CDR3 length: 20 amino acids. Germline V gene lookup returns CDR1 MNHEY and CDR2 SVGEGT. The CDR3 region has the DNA TGTGCCAGCAGTTACGTAGGAGACGGCAGGGGGCCGGTTGGGGCCAACGTCCTGACTTTC. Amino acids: CASSYVGDGRGPVGANVLTF.

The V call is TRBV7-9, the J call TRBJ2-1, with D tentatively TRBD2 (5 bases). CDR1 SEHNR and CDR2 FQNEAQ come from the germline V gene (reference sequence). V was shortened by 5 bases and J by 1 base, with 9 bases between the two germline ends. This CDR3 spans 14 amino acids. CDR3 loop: CASSRTRSYNEQFF. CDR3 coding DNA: TGTGCCAGCAGCCGCACTAGGTCCTACAATGAGCAGTTCTTC.

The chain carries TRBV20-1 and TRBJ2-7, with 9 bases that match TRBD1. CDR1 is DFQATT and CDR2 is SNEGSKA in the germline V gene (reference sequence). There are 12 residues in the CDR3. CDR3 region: CSWGQGKGEQYF. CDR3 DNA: TGCAGCTGGGGACAGGGCAAGGGCGAGCAGTACTTC.

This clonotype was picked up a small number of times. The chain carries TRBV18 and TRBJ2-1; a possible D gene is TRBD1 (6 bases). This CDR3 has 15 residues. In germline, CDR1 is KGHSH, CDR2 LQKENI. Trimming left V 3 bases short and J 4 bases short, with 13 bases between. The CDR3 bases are TGTGCCAGCTCACCCTCCGGGACACTTTACAATGAGCAGTTCTTC. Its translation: CASSPSGTLYNEQFF. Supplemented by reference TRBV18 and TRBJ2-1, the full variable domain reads NAGVMQNPRHLVRRRGQEARLRCSPMKGHSHVYWYRQLPEEGLKFMVYLQKENIIDESGMPKERFSAEFPKEGPSILRIQQVVRGDSAAYFCASSPSGTLYNEQFFGPGTRLTVL.

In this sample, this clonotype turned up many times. The CDR3 nucleotides read TGCGCCAGCAGCCTAGGTCTGGGCCGGAACACCGGGGAGCTGTTTTTT. This sequence encodes CASSLGLGRNTGELFF. The gene calls are TRBV5-1 and TRBJ2-2; D gene uncertain. The CDR3 extends over 16 amino acids. In germline, CDR1 is SGHRS, CDR2 YFSETQ. V was clipped by 4 bases and J by 1 base, with 14 bases between them. Filled out from reference TRBV5-1 and TRBJ2-2, the complete variable domain reads KAGVTQTPRYLIKTRGQQVTLSCSPISGHRSVSWYQQTPGQGLQFLFEYFSETQRNKGNFPGRFSGRQFSNSRSEMNVSTLELGDSALYLCASSLGLGRNTGELFFGEGSRLTVL.

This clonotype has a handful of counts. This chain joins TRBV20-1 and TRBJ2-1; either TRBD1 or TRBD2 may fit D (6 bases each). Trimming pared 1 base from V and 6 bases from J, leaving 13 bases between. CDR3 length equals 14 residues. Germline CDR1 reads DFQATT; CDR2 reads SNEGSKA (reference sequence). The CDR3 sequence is CSARGGVGANEQFF. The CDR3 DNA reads TGCAGTGCTAGAGGCGGGGTGGGGGCCAATGAGCAGTTCTTC.

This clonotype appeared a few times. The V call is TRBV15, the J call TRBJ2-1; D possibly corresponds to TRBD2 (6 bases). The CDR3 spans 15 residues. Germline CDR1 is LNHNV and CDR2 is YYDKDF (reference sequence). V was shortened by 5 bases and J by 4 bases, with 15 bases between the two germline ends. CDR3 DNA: TGTGCCACCAGCGATCAGCGGGCGGGATACAATGAGCAGTTCTTC. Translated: CATSDQRAGYNEQFF.

The CDR3 loop reads CASSLRPGSVTYNEQFF. Here the CDR3 DNA reads TGTGCCAGCAGCTTAAGACCCGGTAGCGTCACCTACAATGAGCAGTTCTTC. This sequence joins TRBV7-2 and TRBJ2-1; tentative D call: TRBD2 (5 bases). Germline V gene sequence: CDR1 SGHTA, CDR2 FQGNSA. The CDR3 has 17 residues. V dropped 2 bases and J dropped 2 bases, with 16 bases sitting between them. The variable domain in full, completed from reference TRBV7-2 and TRBJ2-1, reads GAGVSQSPSNKVTEKGKDVELRCDPISGHTALYWYRQSLGQGLEFLIYFQGNSAPDKSGLPSDRFSAERTGGSVSTLTIQRTQQEDSAVYLCASSLRPGSVTYNEQFFGPGTRLTVL.

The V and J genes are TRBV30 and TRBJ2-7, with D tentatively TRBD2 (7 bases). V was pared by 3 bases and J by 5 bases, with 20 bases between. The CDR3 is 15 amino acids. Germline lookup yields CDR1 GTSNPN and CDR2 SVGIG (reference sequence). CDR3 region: CAWRGKGGNFDEQYF. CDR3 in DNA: TGTGCCTGGAGGGGAAAGGGGGGGAATTTCGACGAGCAGTACTTC.

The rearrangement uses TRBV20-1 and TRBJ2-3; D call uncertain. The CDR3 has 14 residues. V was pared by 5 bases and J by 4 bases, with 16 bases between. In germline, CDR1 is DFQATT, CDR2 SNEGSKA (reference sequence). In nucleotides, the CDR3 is TGCAGTGCTGCCACAGAGAGGATGGCAGATACGCAGTATTTT. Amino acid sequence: CSAATERMADTQYF.

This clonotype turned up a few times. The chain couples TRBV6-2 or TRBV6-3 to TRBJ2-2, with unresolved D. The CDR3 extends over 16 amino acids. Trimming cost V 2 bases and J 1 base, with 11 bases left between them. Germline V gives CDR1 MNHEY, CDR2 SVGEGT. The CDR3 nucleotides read TGTGCCAGCAGTTACGCTGGAGTACGGAACACCGGGGAGCTGTTTTTT. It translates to CASSYAGVRNTGELFF.

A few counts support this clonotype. The CDR3 reads CASSDGRRQEMNEKLFF. In DNA form, the CDR3 reads TGTGCCAGCAGTGATGGCCGTCGACAGGAGATGAATGAAAAACTGTTTTTT. The rearrangement joins TRBV25-1 to TRBJ1-4, with D maybe TRBD1 (6 bases). The CDR3 consists of 17 residues. The ends were cut back, 3 bases at V and 5 bases at J, with 19 bases in the middle. CDR1 is MGHDK and CDR2 is SYGVNS in the germline V gene.

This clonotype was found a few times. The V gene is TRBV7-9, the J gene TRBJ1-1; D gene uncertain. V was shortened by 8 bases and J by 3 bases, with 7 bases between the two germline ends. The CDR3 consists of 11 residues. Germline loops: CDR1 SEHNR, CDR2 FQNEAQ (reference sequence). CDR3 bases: TGTGCCAGCGGAGCCCACACTGAAGCTTTCTTT. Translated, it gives CASGAHTEAFF.

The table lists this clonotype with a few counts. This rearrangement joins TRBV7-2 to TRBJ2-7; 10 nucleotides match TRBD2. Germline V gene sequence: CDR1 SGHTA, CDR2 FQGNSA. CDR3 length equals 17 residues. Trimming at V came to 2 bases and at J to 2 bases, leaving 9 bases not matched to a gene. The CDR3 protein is CASSLRSGTSVTYEQYF. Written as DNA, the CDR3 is TGTGCCAGCAGCTTACGGTCCGGGACTAGCGTTACCTACGAGCAGTACTTC.

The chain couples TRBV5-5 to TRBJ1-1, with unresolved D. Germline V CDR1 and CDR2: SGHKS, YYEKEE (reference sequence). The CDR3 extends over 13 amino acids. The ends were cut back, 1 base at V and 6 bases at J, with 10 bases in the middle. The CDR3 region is CASSLSLEAEAFF. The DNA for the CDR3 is TGTGCCAGCAGCTTGTCACTGGAGGCTGAAGCTTTCTTT.

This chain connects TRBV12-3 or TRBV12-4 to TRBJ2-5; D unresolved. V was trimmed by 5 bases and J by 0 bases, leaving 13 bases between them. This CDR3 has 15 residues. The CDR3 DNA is TGTGCCAGCAGTCCGATTGGCAGAAACCAAGAGACCCAGTACTTC. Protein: CASSPIGRNQETQYF.

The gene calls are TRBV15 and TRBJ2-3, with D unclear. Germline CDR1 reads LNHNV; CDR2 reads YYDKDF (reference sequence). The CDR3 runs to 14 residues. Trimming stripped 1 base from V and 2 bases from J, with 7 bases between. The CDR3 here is CATSRGPDTDTQYF. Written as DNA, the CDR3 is TGTGCCACCAGCAGAGGGCCAGACACAGATACGCAGTATTTT.

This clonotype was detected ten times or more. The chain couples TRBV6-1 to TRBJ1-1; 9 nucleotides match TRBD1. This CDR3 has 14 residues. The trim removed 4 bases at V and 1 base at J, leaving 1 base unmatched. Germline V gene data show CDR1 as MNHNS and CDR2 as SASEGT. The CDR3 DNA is TGTGCCAGCAGTGTGGACAGGGGGAACACTGAAGCTTTCTTT. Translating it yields CASSVDRGNTEAFF.